This TCR beta chain was identified during a study of identical twins listed by TCRdb under 2016. About the study as a whole: To test whether fetal clonotypes persist, the study used deep sequencing on TCR alpha and beta repertoires from monozygotic twins, unrelated adults of various ages, and cord blood. To rule out contamination, the twin experiments were replicated at different times with different library preparation protocols.

The paper as a whole reports these results and caveats: Out-of-frame TCR alpha sharing in monozygotic twins was systematically underestimated by recombination models, whereas sharing between unrelated individuals was in agreement with the recombination models. The excess sharing between twins in beta out-of-frame sequences was weaker because fewer shared sequences reduced the signal-to-noise ratio. Because the same donors could not be followed over many years, the conclusions relied on cross-sectional statistical analysis. Compared with coincidental sharing between unrelated individuals, an excess of low generation-probability sequences was observed among out-of-frame TCR alpha sequences shared between twins. Fewer insertions were carried by abundant cord blood beta clonotypes, a similar but weaker trend appeared in young adult naive repertoires, and no such trend appeared in memory repertoires. Zero-insertion analyses could be partly confounded by invariant T cells such as MAIT and iNKT, though diverse VJ usage argued against such confounding for most clonotypes.

Only healthy Caucasian donors were included. Three pairs of female monozygotic twins, all aged roughly 18 to 29 years, made up the twin cohort. The RNA used for TCR libraries was isolated from peripheral blood mononuclear cells. The germline V gene (reference sequence) specifies DFQATT as CDR1 and SNEGSKA as CDR2. Spanning cysteine to phenylalanine, the CDR3 consists of 12 amino acids. Of the read, only the CDR3 DNA is kept; its 36 bases are in frame from base 1. Trimming leaves V shorter by 3 bases and J shorter by 5 bases, with the junction holding 2 bases beyond the gene matches. The method was 5' RACE. Sequencing was performed on an Illumina HiSeq 2000. Template switching introduced a universal primer binding site; the final cDNA contained a unique molecular identifier, enabling accurate counting of TCR cDNA molecules. First-strand cDNA for TCR alpha and beta chains was synthesized from specific primers in the conserved constant-segment region. Each cDNA library was double barcoded, with a SMART-Mk sample barcode plus Illumina barcodes, to control for contamination. TruSeq adapter sequences and Illumina sample barcodes were added in two successive PCR steps. The Illumina HiSeq platform was used with custom primers to sequence TCR alpha and beta cDNA libraries. On the authors' methods: Raw reads were processed with MiGEC to extract unique molecular identifiers, and MiXCR was used to determine CDR3 positions. For each individual, recombination models were inferred using an EM algorithm with the repgenHMM and IGoR tools. Shared clonotypes were analyzed with the tcR package in R, and sharing was normalized by the product of cloneset sizes. Out-of-frame nonproductive sequences were analyzed to study raw recombination free of thymic and clonal selection effects. TCRdb trimmed the raw reads at Q25, called clones with MiXCR and kept productive beta chains. Rows with a matching CDR3 protein are joined into one entry that keeps the most common DNA and genes. Here the V and J calls rest on TCRdb's processing, not on the authors' analysis. The sample table lists hundreds of thousands of distinct CDR3 sequences, 15% to 20% of them with a count of one. Together, the top ten hold roughly 14% of the sample.

This clonotype was counted at least ten times. No antigen is known for it. Within one base of it there is no much larger clone, and no base qualities were kept. These data were likewise used in another study, on T cells expressing NK-cell markers. In that second paper, the authors write: Several donors provided sorted CD3+CD56+NKG2C+, CD3+CD56+NKG2C- and CD3+CD56-NKG2C+ T-cell subsets, whose TCR beta-chain repertoires were profiled. Among the eight sequenced donors, seven were HCMV-seropositive and one was HCMV-seronegative. To restrict sorting to alphabetaTCR-expressing T cells, an anti-gammadeltaTCR antibody was added in several experiments. For about 6 donors, the dominant CD3+CD56+NKG2C+ clonotypes were among the top 10 CD8+ clonotypes and accounted for roughly 1.0-7.5% of CD8+ T cells. Those dominant clonotypes were again the most abundant among CD3+CD56-NKG2C+ cells in a handful of donors, at roughly 25-65%. Whether the expanded NKG2C-expressing T cell clones were specific for HCMV antigens was left unclear. The study sequenced eight donors, all healthy volunteers chosen at random: three men and five women. HCMV serostatus was determined by detecting HCMV-specific IgG in serum with a commercial ELISA kit. For a handful of donors, unsorted PBMC were also used to sequence bulk peripheral blood T-cell repertoires. MIGEC handled demultiplexing of the reads and grouping by UMI, while MiTCR was used to assemble and quantify clonotypes. To exclude erroneous sequences, any TCR cDNA sequence not supported by at least two reads was discarded. The tcR package was used for downstream repertoire analysis, and clonotypes were matched across fractions by CDR3 nucleotide sequence plus V segment. VDJmatch was used to annotate antigen specificity against VDJdb, with one amino acid substitution in CDR3 permitted.

The sample taken for sequencing was PBMCs. The rearranged chain carries TRBV20-1 and TRBJ2-3; TRBD2 lines up with 7 middle nucleotides. The receptor was isolated from a woman between 18 and 29 years old in good health. The nucleotide sequence is given as TGCAGTGCTAGCCGCGGGGGAGATACGCAGTATTTT. This is translated as CSASRGGDTQYF.